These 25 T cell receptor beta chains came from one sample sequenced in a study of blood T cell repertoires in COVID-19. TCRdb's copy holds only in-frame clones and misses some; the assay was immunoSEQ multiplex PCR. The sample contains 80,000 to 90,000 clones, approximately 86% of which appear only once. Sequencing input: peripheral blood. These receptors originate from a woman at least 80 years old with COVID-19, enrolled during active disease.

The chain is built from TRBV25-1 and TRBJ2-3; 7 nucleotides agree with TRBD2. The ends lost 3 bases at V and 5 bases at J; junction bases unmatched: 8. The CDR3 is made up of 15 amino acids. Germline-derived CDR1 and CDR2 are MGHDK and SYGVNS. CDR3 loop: CASSDRGVRGDTQYF. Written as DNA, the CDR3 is TGTGCCAGCAGTGATCGGGGGGTCCGGGGAGATACGCAGTATTTT.

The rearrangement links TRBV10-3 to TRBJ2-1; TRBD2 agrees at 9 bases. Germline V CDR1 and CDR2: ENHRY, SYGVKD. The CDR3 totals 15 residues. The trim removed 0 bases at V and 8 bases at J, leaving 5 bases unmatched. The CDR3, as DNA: TGTGCCATCAGTGAGTCGCCTAGCGGGATCTATGAGCAGTTCTTC. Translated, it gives CAISESPSGIYEQFF.

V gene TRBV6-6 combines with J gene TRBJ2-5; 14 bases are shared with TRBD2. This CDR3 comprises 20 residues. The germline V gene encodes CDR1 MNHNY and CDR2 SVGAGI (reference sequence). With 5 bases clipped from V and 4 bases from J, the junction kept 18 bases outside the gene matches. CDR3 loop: CASSPTLRLAGGPESETQYF. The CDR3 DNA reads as TGTGCCAGCAGTCCAACGCTCCGACTAGCGGGAGGGCCGGAATCAGAGACCCAGTACTTC.

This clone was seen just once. The CDR3 reads CASSGGTGQPNYGYTF. CDR3 coding DNA: TGTGCCAGCAGTGGGGGAACGGGACAGCCCAACTATGGCTACACCTTC. The rearrangement uses TRBV2 and TRBJ1-2, with 7 bases lining up with TRBD1. This CDR3 is built from 16 residues. The V segment lost 4 bases and the J segment 2 bases; nucleotides outside the gene matches: 10. The V gene's germline CDR1 is SNHLY and CDR2 FYNNEI.

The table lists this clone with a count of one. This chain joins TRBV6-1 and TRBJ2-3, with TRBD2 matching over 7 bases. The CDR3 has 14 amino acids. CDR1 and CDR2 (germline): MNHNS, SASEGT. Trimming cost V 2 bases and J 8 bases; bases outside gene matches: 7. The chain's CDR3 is CASSEHHRLATQYF. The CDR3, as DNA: TGTGCCAGCAGTGAACACCACCGACTAGCTACGCAGTATTTT.

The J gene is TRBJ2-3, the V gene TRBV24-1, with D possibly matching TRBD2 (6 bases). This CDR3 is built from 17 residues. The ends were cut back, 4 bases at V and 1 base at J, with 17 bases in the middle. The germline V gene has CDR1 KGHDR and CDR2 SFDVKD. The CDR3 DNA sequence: TGTGCCACCAGTGACTTTCCCGGGCCGGGGGGCACAGATACGCAGTATTTT. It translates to CATSDFPGPGGTDTQYF.

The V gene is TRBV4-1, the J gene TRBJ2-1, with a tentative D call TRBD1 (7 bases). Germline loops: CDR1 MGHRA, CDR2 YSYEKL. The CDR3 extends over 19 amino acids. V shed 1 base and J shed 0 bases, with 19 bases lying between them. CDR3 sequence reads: CASSQGQTSGGSSYNEQFF. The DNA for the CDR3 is TGCGCCAGCAGCCAAGGTCAGACCTCAGGGGGGAGCTCCTACAATGAGCAGTTCTTC.

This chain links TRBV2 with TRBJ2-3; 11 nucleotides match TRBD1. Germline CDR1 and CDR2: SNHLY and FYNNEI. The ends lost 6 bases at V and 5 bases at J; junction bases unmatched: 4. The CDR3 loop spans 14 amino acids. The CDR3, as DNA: TGTGCCAGCAGGAGGACAGGGGGCTTAGATACGCAGTATTTT. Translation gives CASRRTGGLDTQYF.

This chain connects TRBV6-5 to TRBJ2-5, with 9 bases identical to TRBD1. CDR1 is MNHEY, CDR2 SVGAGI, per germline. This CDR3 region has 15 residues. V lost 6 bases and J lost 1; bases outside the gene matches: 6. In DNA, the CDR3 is TGTGCCAGCAGGCGGACAGGGGCCCCCCAAGAGACCCAGTACTTC. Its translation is CASRRTGAPQETQYF.

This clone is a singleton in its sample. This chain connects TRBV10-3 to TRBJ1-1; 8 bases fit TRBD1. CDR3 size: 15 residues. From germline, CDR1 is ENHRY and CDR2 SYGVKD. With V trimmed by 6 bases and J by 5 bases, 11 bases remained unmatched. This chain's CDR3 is CAISRLTGAGTEAFF. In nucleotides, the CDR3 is TGTGCCATCAGCCGCCTGACAGGGGCAGGGACTGAAGCTTTCTTT.

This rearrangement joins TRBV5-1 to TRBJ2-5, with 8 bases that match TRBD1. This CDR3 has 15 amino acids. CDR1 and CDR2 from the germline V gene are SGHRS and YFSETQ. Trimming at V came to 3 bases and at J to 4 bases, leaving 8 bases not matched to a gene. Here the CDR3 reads CASSSGQGIGETQYF. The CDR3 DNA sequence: TGCGCCAGCAGCTCCGGACAGGGAATAGGAGAGACCCAGTACTTC.

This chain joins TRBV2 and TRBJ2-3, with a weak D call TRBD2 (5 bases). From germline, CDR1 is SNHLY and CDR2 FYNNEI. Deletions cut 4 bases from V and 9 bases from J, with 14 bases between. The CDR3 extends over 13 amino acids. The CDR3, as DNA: TGTGCCAGCAGTGTCGTACTAGTTTTCACGCAGTATTTT. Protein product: CASSVVLVFTQYF.

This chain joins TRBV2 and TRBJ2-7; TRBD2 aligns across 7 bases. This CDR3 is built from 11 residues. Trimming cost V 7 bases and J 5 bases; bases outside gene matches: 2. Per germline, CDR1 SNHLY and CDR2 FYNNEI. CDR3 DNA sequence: TGTGCCAGCATCCGGGGGGACGAGCAGTACTTC. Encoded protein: CASIRGDEQYF.

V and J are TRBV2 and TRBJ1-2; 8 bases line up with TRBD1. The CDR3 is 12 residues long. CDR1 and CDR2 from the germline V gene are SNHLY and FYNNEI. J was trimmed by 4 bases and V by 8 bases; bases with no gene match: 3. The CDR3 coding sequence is TGTGCCAGCCGGGACAGGATCTATGGCTACACCTTC. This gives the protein CASRDRIYGYTF. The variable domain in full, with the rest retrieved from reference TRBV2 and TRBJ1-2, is EPEVTQTPSHQVTQMGQEVILRCVPISNHLYFYWYRQILGQKVEFLVSFYNNEISEKSEIFDDQFSVERPDGSNFTLKIRSTKLEDSAMYFCASRDRIYGYTFGSGTRLTVV.

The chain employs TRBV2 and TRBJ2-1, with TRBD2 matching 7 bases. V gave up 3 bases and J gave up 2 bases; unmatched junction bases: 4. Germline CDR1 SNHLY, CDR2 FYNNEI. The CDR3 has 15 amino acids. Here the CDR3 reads CASSENGGTYNEQFF. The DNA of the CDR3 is TGTGCCAGCAGTGAGAACGGGGGGACCTACAATGAGCAGTTCTTC.

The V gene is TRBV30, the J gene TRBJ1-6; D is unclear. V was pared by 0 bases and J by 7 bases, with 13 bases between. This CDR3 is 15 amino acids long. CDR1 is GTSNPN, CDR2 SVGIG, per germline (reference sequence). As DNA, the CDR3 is TGTGCCTGGAGTGTACATTCGGCAGGAAATTCACCCCTCCACTTT. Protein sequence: CAWSVHSAGNSPLHF.

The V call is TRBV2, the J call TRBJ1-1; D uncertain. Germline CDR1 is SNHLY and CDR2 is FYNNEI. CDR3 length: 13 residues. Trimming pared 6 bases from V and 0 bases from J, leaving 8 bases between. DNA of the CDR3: TGTGCCAGCAGAGTCGGGATGAACACTGAAGCTTTCTTT. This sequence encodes CASRVGMNTEAFF.

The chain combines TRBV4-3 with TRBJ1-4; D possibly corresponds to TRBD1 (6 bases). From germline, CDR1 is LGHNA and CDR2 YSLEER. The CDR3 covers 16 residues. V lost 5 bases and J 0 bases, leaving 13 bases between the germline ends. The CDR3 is CASSYLRGATNEKLFF. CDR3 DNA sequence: TGCGCCAGCAGCTACCTCAGGGGTGCAACTAATGAAAAACTGTTTTTT.

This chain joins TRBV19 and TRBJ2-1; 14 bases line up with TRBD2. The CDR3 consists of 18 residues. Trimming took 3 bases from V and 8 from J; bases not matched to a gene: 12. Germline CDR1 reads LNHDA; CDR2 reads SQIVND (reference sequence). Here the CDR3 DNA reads TGTGCCAGTAGTATTTCCGGCCAGGGACTAGCGGGAGTTTATGAGCAGTTCTTC. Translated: CASSISGQGLAGVYEQFF.

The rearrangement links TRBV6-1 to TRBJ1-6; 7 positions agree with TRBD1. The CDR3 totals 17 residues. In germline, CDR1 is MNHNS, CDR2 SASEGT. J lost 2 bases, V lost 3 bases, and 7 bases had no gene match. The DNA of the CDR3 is TGTGCCAGCAGTGACTACAGGGGTGGGCCCTATAATTCACCCCTCCACTTT. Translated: CASSDYRGGPYNSPLHF.

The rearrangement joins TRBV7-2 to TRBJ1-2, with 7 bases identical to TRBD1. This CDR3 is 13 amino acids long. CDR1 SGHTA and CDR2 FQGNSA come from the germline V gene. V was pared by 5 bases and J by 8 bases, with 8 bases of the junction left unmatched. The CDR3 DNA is TGTGCCAGCAGCACCGACAGGGTGCGGGGCTACACCTTC. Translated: CASSTDRVRGYTF.

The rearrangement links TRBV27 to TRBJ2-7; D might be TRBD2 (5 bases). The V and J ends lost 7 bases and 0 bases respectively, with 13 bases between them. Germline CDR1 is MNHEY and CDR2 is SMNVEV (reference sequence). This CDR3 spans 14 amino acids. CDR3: CASKGSLPSYEQYF. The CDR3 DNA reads TGTGCCAGCAAAGGGAGTCTTCCCTCCTACGAGCAGTACTTC.

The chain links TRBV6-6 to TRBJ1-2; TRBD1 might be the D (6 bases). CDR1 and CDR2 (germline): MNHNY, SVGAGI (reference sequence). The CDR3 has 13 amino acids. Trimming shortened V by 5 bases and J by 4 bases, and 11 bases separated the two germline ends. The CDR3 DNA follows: TGTGCCAGCAGTCGACAGGATGGCTATGGCTACACCTTC. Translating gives CASSRQDGYGYTF.

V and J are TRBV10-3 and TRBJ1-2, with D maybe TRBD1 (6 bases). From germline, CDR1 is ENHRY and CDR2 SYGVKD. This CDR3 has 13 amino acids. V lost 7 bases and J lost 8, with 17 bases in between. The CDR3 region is CAITQVGAQGYTF. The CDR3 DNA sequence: TGTGCCATCACCCAGGTGGGGGCGCAGGGCTACACCTTC.

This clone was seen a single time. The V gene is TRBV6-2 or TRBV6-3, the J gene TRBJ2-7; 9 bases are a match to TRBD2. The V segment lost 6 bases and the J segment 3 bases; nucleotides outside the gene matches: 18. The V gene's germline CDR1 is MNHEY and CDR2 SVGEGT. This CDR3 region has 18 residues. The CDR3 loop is CASSSLRRPSGELYEQYF. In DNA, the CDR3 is TGTGCCAGCAGCAGCCTCCGCCGGCCTAGCGGGGAGCTCTACGAGCAGTACTTC.